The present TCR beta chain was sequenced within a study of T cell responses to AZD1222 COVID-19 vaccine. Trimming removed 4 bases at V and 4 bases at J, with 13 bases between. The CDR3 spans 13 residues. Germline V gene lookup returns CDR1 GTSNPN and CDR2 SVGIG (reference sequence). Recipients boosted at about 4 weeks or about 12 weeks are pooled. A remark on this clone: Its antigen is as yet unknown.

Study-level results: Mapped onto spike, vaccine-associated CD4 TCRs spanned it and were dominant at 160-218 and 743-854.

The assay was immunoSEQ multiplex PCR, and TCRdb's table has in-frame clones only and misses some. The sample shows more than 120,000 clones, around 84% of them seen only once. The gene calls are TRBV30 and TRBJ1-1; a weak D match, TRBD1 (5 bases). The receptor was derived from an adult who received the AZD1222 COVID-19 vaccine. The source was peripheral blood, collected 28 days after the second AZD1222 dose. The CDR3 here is CAWTGNYGTEAFF. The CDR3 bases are TGTGCCTGGACAGGGAATTATGGCACTGAAGCTTTCTTT.